Listed below are T cell receptor beta chains from one sample, sequenced in a study of T-cell memory formation after mild COVID-19. TCRdb processed the 5' RACE reads anew with MiXCR; each CDR3 protein has one entry. In the table there are about 500,000 distinct CDR3 sequences, 20% of which are singletons. The sequenced material came from PBMCs or a T cell subset sorted from them (not recorded which). The receptors here all came from an adult woman who had mild COVID-19 (a few samples of this study predate the infection). Cell type and time point are not known. Each CDR3 is given with its conserved first and last residue. A D gene is named only where the DNA matches it firmly. Only some rows state a clone size, as once, few, many or a class for expanded clones.

>NA|TRBJ2-2|TRBV6-5|NA
CASSHPAGELFF
TGTGCCAGCAGCCACCCGGCCGGGGAGCTGTTTTTT
>few|TRBJ2-7|TRBV12-3/TRBV12-4|NA
CASSPPTGQVNEQYF
TGTGCCAGCAGTCCCCCGACAGGCCAGGTGAACGAGCAGTACTTC
>NA|TRBJ2-7|TRBV7-9|NA
CASSLAPEGTYEQYF
TGTGCCAGCAGCTTAGCCCCGGAGGGAACCTACGAGCAGTACTTC
>NA|TRBJ2-3|TRBV7-9|NA
CASSLARGPDTQYF
TGTGCCAGCAGCTTAGCGCGGGGCCCCGATACGCAGTATTTT
>few|TRBJ1-1|TRBV21-1|NA
CATHPFRGVYTEAFF
TGTGCCACCCATCCATTCAGGGGGGTATACACTGAAGCTTTCTTT
>NA|TRBJ1-1|TRBV7-9|TRBD1
CASSLDPHRGNTEAFF
TGTGCCAGCAGCTTAGATCCCCACAGGGGGAACACTGAAGCTTTCTTT
>NA|TRBJ1-3|TRBV5-1|NA
CASSLGPTASGNTIYF
TGCGCCAGCAGCTTGGGACCTACCGCTTCTGGAAACACCATATATTTT
>few|TRBJ1-1|TRBV29-1|NA
CSGRVTANTEAFF
TGCAGCGGTAGGGTTACAGCTAACACTGAAGCTTTCTTT
>NA|TRBJ2-7|TRBV4-1|TRBD1
CASSQGAGGYEQYF
TGCGCCAGCAGCCAAGGGGCAGGGGGCTACGAGCAGTACTTC
>NA|TRBJ1-2|TRBV7-9|NA
CASSPGPVGYTF
TGTGCCAGCAGCCCGGGACCTGTAGGCTACACCTTC
>few|TRBJ2-5|TRBV11-2|TRBD2
CASSLGLVLAGLHKEAQYF
TGTGCCAGCAGCTTAGGTCTCGTTCTAGCGGGGTTACATAAGGAGGCCCAGTACTTC
>few|TRBJ2-1|TRBV9|NA
CASSEGFHNEQFF
TGTGCCAGCAGCGAGGGTTTCCACAATGAGCAGTTCTTC
>NA|TRBJ2-7|TRBV5-4|TRBD1
CATFWTGDYEQYF
TGTGCCACCTTTTGGACAGGAGACTACGAGCAGTACTTC
>once|TRBJ2-1|TRBV6-4|NA
CASSRDFSSYNEQFF
TGTGCCAGCAGTCGGGACTTTTCCAGTTACAATGAGCAGTTCTTC
>NA|TRBJ1-2|TRBV30|NA
CAWRAAWGNYGYTF
TGTGCCTGGAGGGCTGCATGGGGCAACTATGGCTACACCTTC
>NA|TRBJ2-5|TRBV10-3|TRBD1
CAISPTGGTEQETQYF
TGTGCCATCAGCCCTACGGGTGGGACAGAGCAAGAGACCCAGTACTTC
>few|TRBJ2-3|TRBV20-1|NA
CSARDADRAAPKRDTQYF
TGCAGTGCTAGAGATGCGGACCGTGCTGCGCCAAAACGCGATACGCAGTATTTT
>NA|TRBJ1-5|TRBV30|NA
CAWSEGDANQPQHF
TGTGCCTGGAGTGAAGGGGATGCCAATCAGCCCCAGCATTTT
>few|TRBJ1-4|TRBV5-1|NA
CASSSAGNEKLFF
TGCGCCAGCAGCTCCGCAGGGAATGAAAAACTGTTTTTT
>few|TRBJ1-1|TRBV7-9|NA
CASQSGGGDTEAFF
TGTGCCAGCCAGAGTGGGGGTGGGGACACTGAAGCTTTCTTT
>NA|TRBJ2-7|TRBV9|TRBD1
CASSKGTGHNYEQYF
TGTGCCAGCAGCAAAGGGACAGGACACAACTACGAGCAGTACTTC
>few|TRBJ1-5|TRBV24-1|NA
CATSAGVSNQPQHF
TGTGCCACCAGCGCAGGGGTTAGCAATCAGCCCCAGCATTTT
>few|TRBJ2-7|TRBV20-1|TRBD2
CSADRASGGVSSYEQYF
TGCAGTGCCGACCGGGCTAGCGGGGGGGTCAGCTCCTACGAGCAGTACTTC
>NA|TRBJ2-3|TRBV9|TRBD2
CASSVPSGGLTDTQYF
TGTGCCAGCAGCGTTCCGAGCGGGGGGCTAACAGATACGCAGTATTTT
>NA|TRBJ2-2|TRBV18|TRBD1
CASSQGARSGELFF
TGTGCCAGCTCACAGGGGGCGCGATCCGGGGAGCTGTTTTTT
>many|TRBJ2-7|TRBV5-1|NA
CASSSGDSIYEQYF
TGCGCCAGCAGCTCGGGGGACAGCATCTACGAGCAGTACTTC
>NA|TRBJ2-7|TRBV27|NA
CASSPLPSYEQYF
TGTGCCAGCAGCCCTTTACCCTCGTACGAGCAGTACTTC
>NA|TRBJ2-3|TRBV20-1|NA
CSARAHPGTDTQYF
TGCAGTGCTCGGGCTCACCCGGGCACAGATACGCAGTATTTT
>NA|TRBJ1-1|TRBV6-6|NA
CASSQIEGGGSTEAFF
TGTGCCAGCAGCCAAATAGAAGGGGGAGGGTCCACTGAAGCTTTCTTT
>few|TRBJ2-1|TRBV7-9|NA
CASSLEGGEQFF
TGTGCCAGCAGCTTAGAGGGGGGAGAGCAGTTCTTC
>NA|TRBJ1-4|TRBV20-1|TRBD1
CSARTGNEKLFF
TGCAGTGCTAGGACAGGGAATGAAAAACTGTTTTTT
>few|TRBJ2-3|TRBV6-6|TRBD2
CASSSSTSGVTDTQYF
TGTGCCAGCAGCTCATCCACTAGCGGGGTAACAGATACGCAGTATTTT
>NA|TRBJ1-5|TRBV27|NA
CASSQQGREPQHF
TGTGCCAGCAGTCAACAGGGCAGGGAGCCCCAGCATTTT
>few|TRBJ2-1|TRBV7-9|NA
CASSSEVGNEQFF
TGTGCCAGCAGCTCAGAGGTGGGCAATGAGCAGTTCTTC
>few|TRBJ2-1|TRBV11-1|TRBD2
CASSERLAGGVNEQFF
TGTGCCAGCAGCGAGAGACTAGCGGGGGGCGTCAATGAGCAGTTCTTC
>few|TRBJ2-7|TRBV3-1|NA
CASSHQGAEQYF
TGTGCCAGCAGCCATCAGGGAGCCGAGCAGTACTTC
>few|TRBJ2-4|TRBV15|NA
CATSGSGLLAKNIQYF
TGTGCCACCAGCGGCTCGGGACTTTTAGCCAAAAACATTCAGTACTTC
>NA|TRBJ2-1|TRBV5-1|TRBD1
CASSNGQVYNEQFF
TGCGCCAGCAGCAACGGACAGGTTTACAATGAGCAGTTCTTC